This T cell receptor (beta chain) was identified in a study of T cell repertoires in cytomegalovirus infection. V lost 3 bases, J lost 8 bases, and 8 bases lay in between. The V gene's germline CDR1 is SNHLY and CDR2 FYNNEI. The CDR3 is 12 amino acids. TCRdb used MiXCR to reprocess the reads, holding one entry per CDR3 protein. The data hold about 700,000 distinct CDR3 sequences, with roughly a third observed a single time. On this clonotype: Antigen: not known.

The origin of this receptor is a human donor in good health (CMV status not recorded). Some clones in this sample may be carry-over from other donors' samples. The specimen was cultured PBMCs, collected from culture after CMV antigen stimulation. The rearrangement uses TRBV2 and TRBJ2-1, with D uncertain. In DNA form, the CDR3 reads TGTGCCAGCAGTGAGCGCCCACATGAGCAGTTCTTC. Translation gives CASSERPHEQFF.